This record concerns one T cell receptor beta chain sequence. Sequencing was performed with immunoSEQ multiplex PCR; in TCRdb, only in-frame clones are kept and a portion is missing. Among approximately 82,000 clones, roughly 77% were seen once, and the ten largest hold about 13%. The data derive from a study of blood T cell repertoires in COVID-19. This CDR3 contains 14 residues. The V and J ends lost 6 bases and 2 bases, in that order; junction bases with no gene match: 4. Germline-derived CDR1 and CDR2 are SGHRS and YFSETQ. The sample was peripheral blood. The gene calls are TRBV5-1 and TRBJ2-2; 7 bases fit TRBD1. The sequence was collected from a human donor in a cohort sampled during active COVID-19. The CDR3 reads CASTYRGNTGELFF. In DNA form, the CDR3 reads TGCGCCAGCACCTACAGGGGTAACACCGGGGAGCTGTTTTTT.